This T cell receptor (beta chain) was sequenced for a study of cytomegalovirus exposure and HLA in healthy donors (dated by TCRdb to the late 2010s). For the wider study: An earlier analysis of several hundred of the donors reported 250 to 300 Gb of sequence data and approximately 110 million unique TCR beta sequences from 150 million to 200 million T cells. Roughly 300 gigabases of sequencing data and around 80 million unique TCR sequences made up an early release that covered around 640 HLA-typed donors. The genetic ancestry cluster associated with self-reported Caucasian donors included 81% of the 398 genotyped donors. The study aimed to test whether signatures of past pathogen exposure could be identified by cataloging public T cell receptors. The T cell repertoires of 670 or so subjects were profiled by immunosequencing and related to cytomegalovirus serostatus. In addition to the first cohort of 500 to 850 subjects, a separate validation cohort of over 90 different subjects was used. To predict cytomegalovirus infection status, the study combined high-throughput TCR immunosequencing, statistical association of individual TCRs with disease status, and machine learning. A later analysis re-examined previously published TCR beta repertoires from 610 or so donors and added high-resolution HLA genotyping to investigate patterns of TCR occurrence. Rather than using new phenotypic data, the later analysis identified candidate immune exposures from TCR beta sequences and from how often those sequences occurred across donors. An earlier analysis of fewer than 750 of the donors used high-throughput TCR beta sequencing to judge whether each TCR beta V gene segment behaved as functional or pseudogenic. Donor age, sex, ethnicity and CMV serostatus were compiled alongside the repertoire data. A later genetic analysis used genome-wide SNP genotypes for about 65% of the roughly 670 donors, treating that subset as a discovery cohort. Every repertoire in the discovery cohort had been generated on one and the same sequencing platform. Class I and class II HLA loci were covered by the typing at four-digit resolution. The number of typed donors differed by locus: 629-630 for A, B, C, DRB1 and DQB1; 522 for DQA1; approximately 600 for DPA1; and roughly 470 for DPB1. Several DR-DQ haplotypes were treated as single units for association and clustering because of strong linkage in the cohort. Among about 410 genotyped donors of the cohort, an average of about 220,000 unique TCR beta nucleotide sequences was sequenced per donor, of which about 19% were non-productive.

Study-level results and caveats: Immune exposure information for the cohort was limited to CMV serostatus. The classifier was reported to diagnose cytomegalovirus status with high specificity and sensitivity in both the original and validation cohorts. A later analysis reported that several top co-occurrence clusters appeared linked to parvovirus B19, influenza, CMV and Epstein-Barr virus. A further reported finding was that TCR beta sequences accurately predicted the HLA-A and HLA-B alleles for most subjects in the first cohort. Linkage disequilibrium might explain the correlated functional status among segregating V segments, but an unknown experimental factor could not be excluded. According to a later genetic analysis, donors in an Asian-associated ancestry cluster had fewer N-insertions in productive TCRs than the approximately 610-donor mean. The authors suggested that the approach could potentially be extended to other disease states and immunological phenotypes. In a later genetic analysis, a missense DCLRE1C variant was associated with V-gene and J-gene trimming of TCR beta chains, and the association was replicated in an independent cohort. Presence/absence analyses assumed roughly uniform sequencing depth across donors, an assumption that may not hold. Across donors, most TCR sequences were observed very rarely, whereas some public TCRs were present in many individuals. In an earlier analysis of some 540 of the donors, most TCR beta V segments appeared in productive rearrangements about 87% or about 30% of the time, broadly matching IMGT annotations. In this cohort, only TCR beta chains were sequenced, and detectable features were limited by the absence of alpha or paired-chain data. In a later analysis, HLA-associated TCR beta chains were found to be more clonally expanded and to have lower generation probabilities than equally common non-associated chains. According to a later analysis, TCR association rates differed among HLA loci, with DRB1 alleles showing the most associated TCRs and HLA-C alleles showing the fewest. Specific HLA alleles were associated with around 18,000 TCR beta sequences at a false discovery rate of 0.05 in a later analysis. HLA typing was unavailable for some donors at each locus, so association tests used only the typed subset. Because the 87-base-pair reads could not distinguish some IMGT-functional V segments, including TRBV6-2 and TRBV6-3, those segments were excluded. A cluster of highly shared sequence variants was judged likely to represent a technical artifact of the sequencing pipeline. A total of around 150 TCR beta chains were listed by the study as associated with cytomegalovirus. A later analysis found that most CMV-associated TCR beta chains appeared HLA-restricted, with HLA associations seemingly driven largely by CMV exposure. The earlier analysis of around 600 of the donors excluded approximately 15 rarely observed V segments, including chromosome 9 orphons, because counts were too low. A few of the identified cytomegalovirus-associated TCR beta chains were confirmed in vitro to be specific for cytomegalovirus antigens. Assigning TCR associations to individual alleles was difficult when HLA alleles, especially DR and DQ, strongly co-occurred.

The CDR3 sequence holds 13 residues, the cysteine and phenylalanine included. CDR3 DNA only is kept here, 39 bases in frame from base 1. CDR1 and CDR2 (SNHLY, FYNNEI) derive from the germline V gene. The junction shows trimming of 8 bases on V and 8 bases on J, plus 17 bases between the germline ends. Libraries were built with the immunoSEQ multiplex PCR assay. For the multiplex PCR, a mixture combining 60 forward primers for TCR Vbeta segments and 13 reverse primers for TCR Jbeta segments was used. Amplification of the CDR3 region of rearranged TCR beta genes was performed with a multiplex PCR assay on genomic DNA. On the Illumina HiSeq System, the amplified TCR beta libraries were sequenced as 87-base-pair reads. On the study's bioinformatics: A later analysis counted about 80 million unique TCR beta chains across the 500 to 850 repertoires, and 10 million to 11 million of these chains were shared by at least two donors. To remove PCR and sequencing errors, raw reads were error-corrected and collapsed into unique sequences using a nearest-neighbor algorithm that merged closely related sequences. CDR3 sequences were aligned to IMGT reference sequences to assign V, D and J gene segments. For a sequence to be retained, a match of at least six nucleotides to both a V gene segment and a J gene segment was required. A rearrangement was called productive if the CDR3 had no stop codons and remained in frame with V and J, and every other rearrangement was called non-productive. CDR3 was defined by IMGT convention, running from the second conserved V-encoded cysteine to the conserved J-encoded phenylalanine. Sequences without an unambiguous match to a single V gene segment were excluded from the earlier analysis of 450 to 650 of the donors. An earlier analysis of 587 of the donors classified V segments as functional when productive rearrangements were above 56.7% and as segregating when the standard deviation between donors was above 5%. A statistical classification framework was built for diagnosing cytomegalovirus status from the catalog of TCR beta chain sequences. In a later analysis, TCR nucleotide sequences were compared against IMGT/GENE-DB human TR gene sequences so that V and J genes could be assigned. A later analysis assigned CDR3 sequences and most-parsimonious VDJ recombination scenarios with the TCRdist pipeline. In a later analysis, each TCR beta chain was defined by its CDR3 amino acid sequence together with its V-gene family, and reads without a unique V-gene family were excluded. To address suspected cross-contamination and a sequencing artifact, a later analysis removed 450 to 700 highly shared, low-generation-probability nucleotide sequences. In a later analysis, a clonal expansion index was calculated for each public chain from normalized within-repertoire ranks of inferred template counts. Generation probabilities in a later analysis came from a VDJ recombination model fitted to out-of-frame rearrangements, and those results were checked against IGoR. In a later analysis, hypergeometric tests were used to score TCR-TCR, TCR-HLA and TCR-CMV co-occurrence, with a repertoire-size bias correction applied to TCR pairs. False discovery rates were estimated in a later analysis by permuting HLA or CMV assignments 20 times. In a later analysis, co-occurring TCRs were grouped using DBSCAN, with TCRdist sequence similarity added in when clustering inside HLA-allele-positive subsets. Repertoires with fewer than 30,000 or more than 120,000 public chains were left out of co-occurrence clustering, as were about five repertoires with anomalous nucleotide sharing. In its TCRdb copy, this immuneACCESS table keeps in-frame sequences only and misses some clones. Where compared with another copy, unresolved V genes explain less than half of these, and the others have no known cause. V and J calls and clone size are those listed in that table; D and trimming were worked out from the DNA. The sample includes fewer than 200,000 clones, with around 82% observed a single time. The ten most abundant clones make up 11% to 15% of the sample.

Concerning this clone: Its recognized antigen is unknown. No qualities accompany the bases; no much larger clone lies one base away.

The cohort comprised around 690 healthy bone marrow donors. Cohort members were all nominally healthy when sampled, although unrecorded immune exposures were likely present. The donor tested CMV seropositive, placing the donor among the approximately 310 seropositive members of the cohort. A peripheral blood sample was provided by each donor, and peripheral blood mononuclear cells were used for TCR beta sequencing. Genomic DNA was extracted from the blood cell samples with the Qiagen DNeasy Blood Extraction Kit. This TCR derives from a woman in her thirties in good health and CMV-seropositive. Sequenced material: PBMCs. Recombination connected TRBV2 to TRBJ2-3; tentative D gene TRBD2, with 6 bases matching. The DNA sequence follows: TGTGCCAGCTCCGGGACTCATGCCGGTACGCAGTATTTT. It is translated as CASSGTHAGTQYF.